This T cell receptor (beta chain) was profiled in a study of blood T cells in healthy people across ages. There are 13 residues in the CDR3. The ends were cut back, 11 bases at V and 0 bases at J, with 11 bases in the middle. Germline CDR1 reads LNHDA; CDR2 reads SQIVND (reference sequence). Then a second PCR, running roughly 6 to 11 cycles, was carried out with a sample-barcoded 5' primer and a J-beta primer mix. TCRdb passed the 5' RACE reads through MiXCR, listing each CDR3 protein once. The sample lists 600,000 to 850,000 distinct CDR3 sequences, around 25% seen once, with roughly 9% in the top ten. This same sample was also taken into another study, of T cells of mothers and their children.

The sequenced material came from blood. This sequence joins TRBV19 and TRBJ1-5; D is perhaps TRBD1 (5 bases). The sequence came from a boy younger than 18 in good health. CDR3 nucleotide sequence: TGTGCCGCCGGGGCAGATAGCAATCAGCCCCAGCATTTT. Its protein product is CAAGADSNQPQHF.